These T cell receptor beta chains were read from a single sample in a study of blood T cell repertoires in COVID-19. TCRdb's copy holds only in-frame clones and misses some; the assay was immunoSEQ multiplex PCR. The sample yields some 310,000 clones, roughly 90% seen once. Sequencing was carried out using peripheral blood. These receptors all stem from a young woman with COVID-19, enrolled during active disease. Each CDR3 is given with its conserved first and last residue. D genes are given only for firm matches. Clone size is shown for a subset of rows, as once, few, many or a class of expanded clone.

>TRBJ2-5|.|.|TRBV19
CASSRGGETQYF
TGTGCCAGTAGCAGGGGCGGGGAGACCCAGTACTTC
>TRBJ1-1|.|.|TRBV5-4
CASSLDSTNTEAFF
TGTGCCAGCAGCTTGGACAGCACGAACACTGAAGCTTTCTTT
>TRBJ2-7|.|TRBD1|TRBV7-6
CASSRPPGQGAFYEQYF
TGTGCCAGCAGCCGCCCTCCGGGACAGGGGGCGTTTTACGAGCAGTACTTC
>TRBJ2-7|.|.|TRBV3-1/TRBV3-2
CASSQYARTITSYEQYF
TGTGCCAGCAGCCAATATGCCCGTACCATCACCAGCTACGAGCAGTACTTC
>TRBJ2-1|.|TRBD2|TRBV29-1
CSAEPWTSGLYNEQFF
TGCAGCGCCGAACCCTGGACTAGCGGGTTATACAATGAGCAGTTCTTC
>TRBJ2-2|.|.|TRBV7-3
CASSLQGRGTGELFF
TGTGCCAGCAGCTTACAGGGCAGGGGCACCGGGGAGCTGTTTTTT
>TRBJ2-2|.|.|TRBV3-1/TRBV3-2
CASRAPWGELFF
TGTGCCAGCAGGGCCCCTTGGGGGGAGCTGTTTTTT
>TRBJ1-5|.|.|TRBV24-1
CATSTGSGQPQHF
TGTGCCACCAGTACAGGGTCGGGACAGCCCCAGCATTTT
>TRBJ1-5|.|.|TRBV19
CASGSSNQPQHF
TGTGCCAGCGGGAGTAGCAATCAGCCCCAGCATTTT
>TRBJ2-7|.|TRBD1|TRBV7-9
CASSLSQGTASYEQYF
TGTGCCAGCAGCTTATCTCAGGGGACAGCGTCCTACGAGCAGTACTTC
>TRBJ2-6|.|.|TRBV30
CAWSTPGGANVLTF
TGTGCCTGGAGTACCCCAGGGGGGGCCAACGTCCTGACTTTC
>TRBJ1-3|once|.|TRBV11-2
CASSLNAENTIYF
TGTGCCAGCAGCTTAAATGCGGAAAACACCATATATTTT
>TRBJ1-2|few|.|TRBV15
CATSRDGRGGYTF
TGTGCCACCAGCAGAGATGGCAGGGGTGGCTACACCTTC
>TRBJ1-3|.|.|TRBV6-5
CASSYSSGVSGNTIYF
TGTGCCAGCAGTTACTCGAGTGGTGTCTCTGGAAACACCATATATTTT
>TRBJ1-5|.|TRBD1|TRBV2
CASSEVGQGGQPQHF
TGTGCCAGCAGTGAAGTCGGGCAGGGGGGTCAGCCCCAGCATTTT
>TRBJ1-6|.|TRBD1|TRBV9
CASSSATGGNNSPLHF
TGTGCCAGCAGCTCCGCGACAGGGGGGAACAATTCACCCCTCCACTTT
>TRBJ2-1|.|.|TRBV30
CAWSELSHMYNEQFF
TGTGCCTGGAGTGAGCTAAGCCATATGTACAATGAGCAGTTCTTC
>TRBJ2-7|.|TRBD1|TRBV29-1
CSVEWTGGFEQYF
TGCAGCGTTGAATGGACAGGGGGCTTCGAGCAGTACTTC
>TRBJ2-2|.|.|TRBV7-3
CASSLTLRNTGELFF
TGTGCCAGCAGCTTAACCCTCAGGAACACCGGGGAGCTGTTTTTT
>TRBJ2-3|.|.|TRBV6-2/TRBV6-3
CASSYDWASTDTQYF
TGTGCCAGCAGTTACGATTGGGCTTCCACAGATACGCAGTATTTT
>TRBJ2-3|.|TRBD2|TRBV6-4
CASSDLAGGPLDTQYF
TGTGCCAGCAGTGATCTAGCGGGAGGGCCCCTAGATACGCAGTATTTT
>TRBJ1-3|once|TRBD1|TRBV11-2
CASSYGTGSGNTIYF
TGTGCCAGCAGCTACGGGACAGGGTCTGGAAACACCATATATTTT
>TRBJ2-7|.|.|TRBV28
CASSLPQGGYSYEQYF
TGTGCCAGCAGTTTACCACAGGGAGGGTACTCCTACGAGCAGTACTTC
>TRBJ2-7|once|TRBD2|TRBV5-1
CASSYPGLAGARHEQYF
TGCGCCAGCAGCTATCCGGGACTAGCGGGAGCTCGCCACGAGCAGTACTTC
>TRBJ1-5|.|TRBD1|TRBV18
CASSPDRGHQPQHF
TGTGCCAGCTCTCCGGACAGGGGACATCAGCCCCAGCATTTT
>TRBJ1-1|.|TRBD1|TRBV19
CASSMDRDGGTEAFF
TGTGCCAGTAGTATGGACAGGGACGGTGGCACTGAAGCTTTCTTT
>TRBJ1-3|.|.|TRBV3-1/TRBV3-2
CASSQEFTGNTIYF
TGTGCCAGCAGCCAAGAGTTCACTGGAAACACCATATATTTT
>TRBJ1-2|.|TRBD1|TRBV28
CASSLTGGAYGYTF
TGTGCCAGCAGTTTAACAGGGGGCGCGTATGGCTACACCTTC
>TRBJ2-7|once|TRBD1|TRBV5-5
CASSLGVGTGGYEQYF
TGTGCCAGCAGCTTGGGAGTCGGGACAGGGGGTTACGAGCAGTACTTC
>TRBJ1-3|few|.|TRBV5-8
CASSFLSLSGNTIYF
TGTGCCAGCAGCTTTTTAAGTCTGAGTGGAAACACCATATATTTT
>TRBJ1-5|.|.|TRBV19
CASSIHRDGNQPQHF
TGTGCCAGTAGTATACACAGGGACGGCAATCAGCCCCAGCATTTT
>TRBJ1-1|.|TRBD1|TRBV2
CASSSGTAENTEAFF
TGTGCCAGCAGTTCCGGGACAGCAGAGAACACTGAAGCTTTCTTT
>TRBJ2-3|.|TRBD2|TRBV4-2
CASSQYGTISADTQYF
TGTGCCAGCAGCCAATACGGGACTATTAGCGCAGATACGCAGTATTTT
>TRBJ1-2|.|.|TRBV6-6
CASSYTATSNYGYTF
TGTGCCAGCAGTTACACAGCTACTTCTAACTATGGCTACACCTTC
>TRBJ2-7|few|TRBD2|TRBV10-3
CAISEVLAGGEQYF
TGTGCCATCAGTGAGGTGCTAGCGGGTGGCGAGCAGTACTTC
>TRBJ1-2|.|.|TRBV19
CASSTGQQHGYTF
TGTGCCAGTAGTACCGGACAGCAACATGGCTACACCTTC
>TRBJ1-1|.|.|TRBV2
CASSEGTVEAFF
TGTGCCAGCAGTGAAGGGACAGTTGAAGCTTTCTTT
>TRBJ1-2|.|.|TRBV19
CASIAGITTAYGYTF
TGTGCCAGTATCGCGGGGATTACGACAGCCTATGGCTACACCTTC
>TRBJ1-2|.|TRBD1|TRBV3-1/TRBV3-2
CASSQTDRGYGYTF
TGTGCCAGCAGCCAAACCGACAGGGGCTATGGCTACACCTTC
>TRBJ2-2|.|TRBD1|TRBV5-6
CASSLRQGENTGELFF
TGTGCCAGCAGCCTACGACAGGGAGAGAACACCGGGGAGCTGTTTTTT
>TRBJ2-7|.|TRBD1|TRBV6-2/TRBV6-3
CASSYGRTGTYEQYF
TGTGCCAGCAGTTACGGTAGGACAGGGACCTACGAGCAGTACTTC
>TRBJ1-2|.|TRBD1|TRBV5-1
CASSPGTGGVNYGYTF
TGCGCCAGCAGCCCCGGGACAGGGGGCGTGAACTATGGCTACACCTTC
>TRBJ1-1|once|TRBD1|TRBV9
CASSSWDRDTEAFF
TGTGCCAGCAGCTCCTGGGACAGGGACACTGAAGCTTTCTTT
>TRBJ2-7|.|.|TRBV11-3
CASSLFSGSSYEQYF
TGTGCCAGCAGCTTATTTTCGGGAAGCTCCTACGAGCAGTACTTC
>TRBJ1-6|.|.|TRBV5-1
CASSLDDSDNSPLHF
TGCGCCAGCAGCCTCGATGACAGCGATAATTCACCCCTCCACTTT
>TRBJ1-1|.|.|TRBV9
CASSVAPTVKSWAFF
TGTGCCAGCAGCGTAGCTCCTACGGTGAAGAGTTGGGCTTTCTTT
>TRBJ2-1|few|.|TRBV3-1/TRBV3-2
CASSQVGDSRGNEQFF
TGTGCCAGCAGCCAAGTAGGTGACTCGAGGGGGAATGAGCAGTTCTTC
>TRBJ2-7|.|TRBD2|TRBV7-2
CASSRILAGVEEQYF
TGTGCCAGCAGTCGCATCCTAGCGGGAGTAGAAGAGCAGTACTTC
>TRBJ2-7|once|TRBD1|TRBV28
CASSPGGKYEQYF
TGTGCCAGCAGTCCAGGGGGCAAATACGAGCAGTACTTC
>TRBJ2-1|.|TRBD1|TRBV10-3
CAISEEQGAGEQFF
TGTGCCATCAGTGAGGAGCAGGGGGCGGGTGAGCAGTTCTTC
>TRBJ1-1|once|.|TRBV11-2
CASSWTTDTEAFF
TGTGCCAGCAGCTGGACAACCGACACTGAAGCTTTCTTT
>TRBJ1-6|.|TRBD1|TRBV11-2
CASSTLQGLNSPLHF
TGTGCCAGCAGCACGCTACAGGGGTTAAATTCACCCCTCCACTTT